This note documents a single T cell receptor beta chain sequence. Its antigen is still unknown. Both 60 Vbeta primers and 13 Jbeta primers went into the PCR. Profiled with immunoSEQ multiplex PCR; TCRdb holds only in-frame clones, not every one. Counted here are around 140,000 clones, 70% to 80% occurring once; the ten biggest clones make up roughly 1%. The germline V gene encodes CDR1 SEHNR and CDR2 FQNEAQ (reference sequence). Trimming cost V 1 base and J 6 bases, with 10 bases left between them. This CDR3 has 14 amino acids. The sample comes from a study of cytomegalovirus exposure and HLA in healthy donors. Overall study findings and caveats: As confirmed in vitro, three CMV-associated chains were specific for CMV antigens.

The TCR sequence derives from a woman in her sixties in good health and CMV-seronegative. The V and J genes are TRBV7-9 and TRBJ2-1; D is unclear. The sequencing input was PBMCs. CDR3 protein: CASSLVARPNEQFF. The CDR3 nucleotides read TGTGCCAGCAGCTTAGTGGCCAGGCCCAATGAGCAGTTCTTC.